The source of this T cell receptor beta chain is a study of CD8 T cells in ankylosing spondylitis. Study results and caveats: Disease-associated clonotypes exhibited CD8+ identity and were relatively infrequent in peripheral blood. It was reported that disease-linked clones were significantly enriched in matched ankylosing spondylitis synovial fluid. Reactive arthritis synovial fluid and blood were previously reported to contain some motif variants. A motif in TCR beta, a set of roughly eight highly homologous variants, appeared characteristic of ankylosing spondylitis blood.

The CDR3 is made up of 15 amino acids. Germline V gene lookup returns CDR1 SGHRS and CDR2 YFSETQ. V dropped 4 bases and J dropped 7 bases, with 17 bases sitting between them. Making use of molecular barcodes, quantitative 5'-RACE generated TCR beta libraries. TCRdb reprocessed the 5' RACE reads with MiXCR, giving one entry per CDR3 protein. The repertoire holds about 400,000 distinct CDR3 sequences, with approximately 20% as singletons. Notes on this clonotype: Antigen unknown.

This sequence joins TRBV5-1 and TRBJ2-2; D unclear. This TCR was sampled from a male donor with ankylosing spondylitis. Sequencing was carried out using blood, either unsorted or a sorted T cell fraction (not recorded which). This CDR3 reads CASSESTVRVGELFF. For the CDR3, the DNA is TGCGCCAGCAGCGAGTCAACCGTAAGGGTCGGGGAGCTGTTTTTT.